This TCR beta chain emerged from a study of T cells expressing NK-cell markers. The V gene's germline CDR1 is SGHRS and CDR2 YFSETQ. This CDR3 contains 13 residues. The authors generated TCR beta cDNA through 5'RACE template switching with UMIs. Reprocessing the 5' RACE reads, TCRdb reports a single entry for every CDR3 protein and omits DNA. The sample table includes 150,000 to 180,000 distinct CDR3 sequences. The TCR was taken from a woman aged 45-60 years in good health. Sequenced: blood T cells: a sorted CD56 or NKG2C T cell subset, CD4+ or CD8+ T cells, or bulk PBMC T cells (not recorded which). The rearrangement joins TRBV5-1 to TRBJ2-5. CDR3 protein: CASSLGLQETQYF. The full variable domain, its missing parts supplied by reference TRBV5-1 and TRBJ2-5, is KAGVTQTPRYLIKTRGQQVTLSCSPISGHRSVSWYQQTPGQGLQFLFEYFSETQRNKGNFPGRFSGRQFSNSRSEMNVSTLELGDSALYLCASSLGLQETQYFGPGTRLLVL.